These T cell receptor beta chains were read from a single sample in a study of blood T cell repertoires in COVID-19. Method: immunoSEQ multiplex PCR; TCRdb's copy keeps in-frame clones and lacks some. The repertoire has approximately 290,000 clones, around 82% of them found once; the top ten carry roughly 14%. The sample comprised peripheral blood. The receptors originated from an older person with COVID-19, enrolled during active disease. Both conserved end residues are part of each CDR3. The D gene is left open where the match is weak. Clone size, where shown, is once, few, many, or a class for clones that have expanded.

NA | TRBJ2-7 | NA | TRBV14 | CASSQRTHRGGQYF | TGTGCCAGCAGCCAAAGGACTCACAGAGGCGGGCAGTACTTC
NA | TRBJ1-2 | TRBD1 | TRBV27 | CASSSRQGRGYGYTF | TGTGCCAGCAGTTCTAGACAGGGCCGGGGCTATGGCTACACCTTC
NA | TRBJ2-7 | TRBD1 | TRBV28 | CASSLTGSSYEQYF | TGTGCCAGCAGTTTGACAGGGAGCTCCTACGAGCAGTACTTC
NA | TRBJ2-7 | TRBD1 | TRBV19 | CASSIAPPGQGYEQYF | TGTGCCAGTAGTATAGCCCCCCCGGGACAGGGCTACGAGCAGTACTTC
NA | TRBJ1-5 | TRBD1 | TRBV6-1 | CASSEGTGGSRQPQHF | TGTGCCAGCAGTGAAGGGACAGGGGGCTCGAGGCAGCCCCAGCATTTT
NA | TRBJ2-6 | TRBD1 | TRBV9 | CASSPNRGVPLSGANVLTF | TGTGCCAGCAGCCCGAACAGGGGGGTCCCTCTCTCTGGGGCCAACGTCCTGACTTTC
NA | TRBJ2-7 | NA | TRBV30 | CAWKAGNSYEQYF | TGTGCCTGGAAGGCGGGAAACTCCTACGAGCAGTACTTC
NA | TRBJ1-5 | TRBD1 | TRBV19 | CASRGTGGNQPQHF | TGTGCCAGTAGGGGGACAGGGGGAAATCAGCCCCAGCATTTT
NA | TRBJ1-1 | NA | TRBV6-5 | CASRRQQGTEAFF | TGTGCCAGCAGGCGACAGCAGGGAACTGAAGCTTTCTTT
NA | TRBJ2-3 | NA | TRBV3-1/TRBV3-2 | CASSQGGPTDTQYF | TGTGCCAGCAGCCAAGGCGGGCCGACAGATACGCAGTATTTT
NA | TRBJ2-5 | TRBD1 | TRBV27 | CASSLGTGGQETQYF | TGTGCCAGCAGTTTAGGGACAGGGGGACAAGAGACCCAGTACTTC
once | TRBJ1-6 | NA | TRBV10-3 | CAISEYLQGDSPLHF | TGTGCCATCAGTGAGTACTTACAGGGTGATTCACCCCTCCACTTT
NA | TRBJ1-1 | NA | TRBV4-3 | CASSLSWVGESEAFF | TGCGCCAGCAGCCTCAGTTGGGTCGGAGAATCTGAAGCTTTCTTT
NA | TRBJ2-3 | TRBD2 | TRBV19 | CASSAGGTSRTDTQYF | TGTGCCAGTAGTGCGGGGGGGACTAGTAGGACAGATACGCAGTATTTT
NA | TRBJ2-7 | TRBD1 | TRBV4-3 | CASSQVGGTGRYEQYF | TGCGCCAGCAGCCAAGTTGGAGGGACAGGTCGATACGAGCAGTACTTC
NA | TRBJ2-3 | NA | TRBV9 | CASSVEASRTDTQYF | TGTGCCAGCAGCGTAGAAGCCTCTCGCACAGATACGCAGTATTTT
NA | TRBJ1-6 | NA | TRBV5-6 | CASSLGSYNSPLHF | TGTGCCAGCAGCTTGGGGAGCTATAATTCACCCCTCCACTTT
NA | TRBJ1-2 | TRBD1 | TRBV5-4 | CASSLRRGTGRLIKNYGYTF | TGTGCCAGCAGCTTGAGGCGTGGGACAGGGCGTCTGATAAAGAACTATGGCTACACCTTC
NA | TRBJ1-4 | NA | TRBV29-1 | CSVEEAGPLAADEKLFF | TGCAGCGTTGAAGAGGCAGGGCCCCTTGCCGCCGATGAAAAACTGTTTTTT
once | TRBJ2-5 | NA | TRBV15 | CATSRVRSLETQYF | TGTGCCACCAGCAGAGTCAGAAGTTTAGAGACCCAGTACTTC
NA | TRBJ2-1 | TRBD2 | TRBV7-3 | CASSLMVAGHNEQFF | TGTGCCAGCAGCTTAATGGTAGCGGGGCACAATGAGCAGTTCTTC
NA | TRBJ2-7 | NA | TRBV27 | CASSPTRRDSEQYF | TGTGCCAGCAGTCCAACCAGGAGGGACTCCGAGCAGTACTTC
NA | TRBJ1-6 | NA | TRBV3-1/TRBV3-2 | CASSEAPPSPLHF | TGTGCCAGCAGCGAGGCGCCACCATCACCCCTCCACTTT
NA | TRBJ2-5 | TRBD2 | TRBV5-6 | CASSLYYGGLAGAAGTQYF | TGTGCCAGCAGCTTATATTACGGAGGGCTAGCGGGAGCGGCCGGGACCCAGTACTTC
NA | TRBJ1-6 | NA | TRBV4-2 | CASSQERVVGSIRPSPLHF | TGTGCCAGCAGCCAGGAACGAGTGGTGGGCAGCATTAGGCCGTCACCCCTCCACTTT
NA | TRBJ1-5 | NA | TRBV7-2 | CASSLEQSNQPQHF | TGTGCCAGCAGCTTAGAACAGAGCAATCAGCCCCAGCATTTT
NA | TRBJ1-2 | TRBD1 | TRBV4-1 | CASSQAGTGPNYGYTF | TGCGCCAGCAGCCAGGCCGGGACAGGGCCTAACTATGGCTACACCTTC
NA | TRBJ2-2 | NA | TRBV7-9 | CASSSHGTRRTGELFF | TGTGCCAGCAGCTCCCATGGGACTCGTAGGACCGGGGAGCTGTTTTTT
NA | TRBJ2-7 | NA | TRBV19 | CASSYKISYEQYF | TGTGCCAGTAGTTACAAAATCTCCTACGAGCAGTACTTC
NA | TRBJ1-6 | NA | TRBV6-2/TRBV6-3 | CASSRQNYNSPLHF | TGTGCCAGCAGTCGACAGAATTATAATTCACCCCTCCACTTT
NA | TRBJ2-2 | NA | TRBV27 | CASSLSPNTGELFF | TGTGCCAGCAGTTTATCCCCAAACACCGGGGAGCTGTTTTTT
NA | TRBJ1-6 | NA | TRBV7-3 | CASSLTPTPRNSPLHF | TGTGCCAGCAGCTTAACGCCCACCCCGCGAAACTCACCCCTCCACTTT
NA | TRBJ1-2 | TRBD1 | TRBV6-5 | CASRQGYGYTF | TGTGCCAGCAGACAGGGGTATGGCTACACCTTC
NA | TRBJ2-3 | TRBD1 | TRBV29-1 | CSVEGTVGTDTQYF | TGCAGCGTAGAGGGGACAGTGGGCACAGATACGCAGTATTTT
NA | TRBJ2-1 | NA | TRBV7-2 | CASSSTRLGRSSYNEQFF | TGTGCCAGCAGCTCTACCCGATTGGGGCGTAGTTCCTACAATGAGCAGTTCTTC
NA | TRBJ2-7 | TRBD1 | TRBV29-1 | CSVEGRDRGPYEQYF | TGCAGCGTTGAAGGACGGGACAGGGGACCCTACGAGCAGTACTTC
NA | TRBJ2-6 | NA | TRBV24-1 | CATSDFGSSGANVLTF | TGTGCCACCAGTGATTTTGGGAGTTCCGGGGCCAACGTCCTGACTTTC
NA | TRBJ2-3 | TRBD2 | TRBV9 | CASSVVGRGDSDTQYF | TGTGCCAGCAGCGTAGTGGGGCGGGGGGACTCGGATACGCAGTATTTT
few | TRBJ2-5 | NA | TRBV21-1 | CASSNGRYQETQYF | TGTGCCAGCAGCAATGGCAGGTACCAAGAGACCCAGTACTTC
NA | TRBJ2-5 | NA | TRBV11-2 | CASSHPAGQETQYF | TGTGCCAGCAGCCACCCCGCGGGACAAGAGACCCAGTACTTC
NA | TRBJ1-5 | TRBD1 | TRBV27 | CASSSIRQGAGNQPQHF | TGTGCCAGCAGTTCGATACGTCAGGGGGCGGGCAATCAGCCCCAGCATTTT
NA | TRBJ2-2 | NA | TRBV7-3 | CASSLLQGGELFF | TGTGCCAGCAGCTTATTACAGGGCGGGGAGCTGTTTTTT
NA | TRBJ2-7 | NA | TRBV29-1 | CSAAGRTGKAPYEQYF | TGCAGCGCAGCGGGACGGACAGGGAAGGCCCCCTACGAGCAGTACTTC
NA | TRBJ1-5 | NA | TRBV19 | CASSLSSNQPQHF | TGTGCCAGTAGTCTTTCTAGCAATCAGCCCCAGCATTTT
NA | TRBJ2-7 | TRBD1 | TRBV10-1 | CASSEGTGGNHEQYF | TGCGCCAGCAGTGAAGGGACAGGGGGCAACCACGAGCAGTACTTC
NA | TRBJ1-1 | NA | TRBV10-3 | CAMKTVPSVEAFF | TGTGCCATGAAGACAGTCCCCTCCGTTGAAGCTTTCTTT
NA | TRBJ1-6 | NA | TRBV4-1 | CASSQVQLAGNSPLHF | TGCGCCAGCAGCCAGGTACAGTTAGCGGGCAATTCACCCCTCCACTTT
NA | TRBJ1-2 | TRBD1 | TRBV7-7 | CASSLGVPGTGGFWYGYTF | TGTGCCAGCAGCTTAGGGGTTCCCGGGACAGGGGGCTTTTGGTATGGCTACACCTTC
NA | TRBJ1-4 | TRBD1 | TRBV9 | CASSGDRGRVGEKLFF | TGTGCCAGCAGCGGGGACAGGGGGCGCGTAGGGGAAAAACTGTTTTTT
NA | TRBJ2-2 | NA | TRBV7-9 | CASSLGSGELFF | TGTGCCAGCAGTTTGGGCAGCGGGGAGCTGTTTTTT
NA | TRBJ2-7 | NA | TRBV20-1 | CSASGGGRGVYEQYF | TGCAGTGCTAGTGGTGGTGGCAGGGGAGTCTACGAGCAGTACTTC
NA | TRBJ1-2 | TRBD1 | TRBV11-2 | CASSRMRQGASDGYTF | TGTGCCAGCAGCCGCATGCGACAGGGCGCGAGCGATGGCTACACCTTC
once | TRBJ2-5 | TRBD2 | TRBV7-2 | CASSHGGWETQYF | TGTGCCAGCAGTCACGGGGGGTGGGAGACCCAGTACTTC
NA | TRBJ2-3 | NA | TRBV21-1 | CASAGDHTDTQYF | TGTGCCAGCGCGGGGGACCACACAGATACGCAGTATTTT